This T cell receptor (beta chain) was documented in a study of cytomegalovirus exposure and HLA in healthy donors. Study-level results: Reports described diagnosis of cytomegalovirus status by the classifier as highly specific and sensitive.

Concerning this clone: As yet, its antigen is unknown.

A multiplex PCR was run with 60 Vbeta primers and 13 Jbeta primers. In the authors' workflow: Around 76 million unique TCR beta chains, roughly 11 million shared, were counted in a later analysis. Sequenced by immunoSEQ multiplex PCR; TCRdb stores in-frame clones only, minus some. The D gene and trimming were derived from the DNA, and the V and J assignments and clone size from that table. The table has some 140,000 clones, around 80% seen once. The V gene's germline CDR1 is MNHEY and CDR2 SMNVEV (reference sequence). The CDR3 runs to 13 residues. Trimming removed 6 bases at V and 1 base at J, with 9 bases between.

The sample comprised PBMCs. The clonotype comes from a man aged 40-55 years in good health and CMV-seropositive. The gene calls are TRBV27 and TRBJ1-2; perhaps TRBD1 as D (6 bases). The CDR3 loop is CASRDSINYGYTF. The CDR3 DNA reads TGTGCCAGCAGGGACAGCATTAACTATGGCTACACCTTC.